What follows describes a single T cell receptor beta chain. The source of the sample is a study of T cell responses to AZD1222 COVID-19 vaccine. The CDR3 sequence is 13 residues long. V shed 5 bases and J 11 bases; nucleotides not matched to a gene: 7. Germline V gene data show CDR1 as ENHRY and CDR2 as SYGVKD. Sequenced by immunoSEQ multiplex PCR; TCRdb stores in-frame clones only, minus some. The sample consists of about 150,000 clones, around 85% of them appearing once. The J gene is TRBJ1-2, the V gene TRBV10-3; 11 bases align to TRBD1. This specimen was peripheral blood, taken after recovery from COVID-19. This TCR was recovered from an adult who had recovered from COVID-19. As DNA, the CDR3 is TGTGCCATCAGTCCGGGACAGGGGGTCGGTTACACCTTC. Translation: CAISPGQGVGYTF.